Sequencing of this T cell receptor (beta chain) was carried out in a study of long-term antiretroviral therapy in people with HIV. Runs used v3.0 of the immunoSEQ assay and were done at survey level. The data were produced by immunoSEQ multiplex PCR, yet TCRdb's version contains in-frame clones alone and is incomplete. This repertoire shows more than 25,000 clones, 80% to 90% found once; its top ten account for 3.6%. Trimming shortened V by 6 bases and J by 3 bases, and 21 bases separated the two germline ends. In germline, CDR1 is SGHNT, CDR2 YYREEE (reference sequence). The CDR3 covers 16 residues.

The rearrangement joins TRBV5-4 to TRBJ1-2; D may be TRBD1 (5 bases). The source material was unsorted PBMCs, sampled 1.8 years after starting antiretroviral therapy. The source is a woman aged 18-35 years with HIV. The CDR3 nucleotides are TGTGCCAGCAAATTTTATCGAGCAGGGCGGGACTATGGCTACACCTTC. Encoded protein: CASKFYRAGRDYGYTF.